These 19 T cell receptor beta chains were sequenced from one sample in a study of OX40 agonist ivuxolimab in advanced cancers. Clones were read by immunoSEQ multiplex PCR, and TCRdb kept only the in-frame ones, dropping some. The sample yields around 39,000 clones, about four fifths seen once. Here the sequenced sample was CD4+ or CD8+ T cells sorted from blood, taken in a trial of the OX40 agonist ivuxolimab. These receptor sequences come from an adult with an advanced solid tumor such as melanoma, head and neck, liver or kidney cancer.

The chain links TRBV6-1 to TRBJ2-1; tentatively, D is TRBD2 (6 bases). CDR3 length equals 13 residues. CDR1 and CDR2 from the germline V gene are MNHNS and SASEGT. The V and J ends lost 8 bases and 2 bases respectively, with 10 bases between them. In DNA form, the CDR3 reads TGTGCCAGCGGGCGGGATACCTACAATGAGCAGTTCTTC. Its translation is CASGRDTYNEQFF.

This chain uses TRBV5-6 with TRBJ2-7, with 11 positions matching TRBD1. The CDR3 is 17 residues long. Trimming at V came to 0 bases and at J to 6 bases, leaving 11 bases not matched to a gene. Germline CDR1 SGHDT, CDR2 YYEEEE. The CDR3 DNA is TGTGCCAGCAGCTTGGATCCTCGGGGGACAGGGGGATCCGAGCAGTACTTC. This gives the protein CASSLDPRGTGGSEQYF.

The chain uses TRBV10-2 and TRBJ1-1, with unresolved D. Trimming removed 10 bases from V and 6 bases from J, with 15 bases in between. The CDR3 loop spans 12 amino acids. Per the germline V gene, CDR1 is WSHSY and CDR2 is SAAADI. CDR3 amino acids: CATGKRDPEAFF. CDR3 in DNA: TGCGCCACCGGCAAGAGAGACCCTGAAGCTTTCTTT.

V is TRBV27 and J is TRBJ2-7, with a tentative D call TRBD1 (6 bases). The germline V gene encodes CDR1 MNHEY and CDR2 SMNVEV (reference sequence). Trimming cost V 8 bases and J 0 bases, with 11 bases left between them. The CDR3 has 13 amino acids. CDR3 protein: CASSLTGSYEQYF. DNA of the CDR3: TGTGCCAGCTCCTTGACAGGCTCCTACGAGCAGTACTTC.

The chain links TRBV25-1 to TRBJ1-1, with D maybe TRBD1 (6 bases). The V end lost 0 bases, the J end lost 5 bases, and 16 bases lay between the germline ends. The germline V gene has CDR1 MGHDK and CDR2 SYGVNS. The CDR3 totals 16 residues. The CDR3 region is CASSEYPLGGMTEAFF. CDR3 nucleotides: TGTGCCAGCAGTGAATACCCCCTGGGGGGCATGACTGAAGCTTTCTTT. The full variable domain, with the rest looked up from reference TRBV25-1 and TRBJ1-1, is EADIYQTPRYLVIGTGKKITLECSQTMGHDKMYWYQQDPGMELHLIHYSYGVNSTEKGDLSSESTVSRIRTEHFPLTLESARPSHTSQYLCASSEYPLGGMTEAFFGQGTRLTVV.

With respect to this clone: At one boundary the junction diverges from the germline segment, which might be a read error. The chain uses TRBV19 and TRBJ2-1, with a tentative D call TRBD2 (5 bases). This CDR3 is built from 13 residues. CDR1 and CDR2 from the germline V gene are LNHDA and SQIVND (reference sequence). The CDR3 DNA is TGTGCCAGTCGGCAACTGAGCGGAACGCCGGAGATCTTC. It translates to CASRQLSGTPEIF.

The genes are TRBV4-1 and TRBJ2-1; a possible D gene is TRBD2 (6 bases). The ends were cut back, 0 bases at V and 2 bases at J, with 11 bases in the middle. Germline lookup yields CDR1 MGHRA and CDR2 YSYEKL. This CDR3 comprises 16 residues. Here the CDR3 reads CASSQDRGYPYNEQFF. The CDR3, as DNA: TGCGCCAGCAGCCAAGATCGGGGGTACCCCTACAATGAGCAGTTCTTC.

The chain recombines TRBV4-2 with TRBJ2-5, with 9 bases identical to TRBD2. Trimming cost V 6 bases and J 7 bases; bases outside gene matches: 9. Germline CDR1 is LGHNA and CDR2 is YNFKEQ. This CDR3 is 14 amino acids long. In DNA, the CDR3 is TGTGCCAGCAGTCAATTCGGGACTAGCCCGACCCAGTACTTC. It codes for CASSQFGTSPTQYF.

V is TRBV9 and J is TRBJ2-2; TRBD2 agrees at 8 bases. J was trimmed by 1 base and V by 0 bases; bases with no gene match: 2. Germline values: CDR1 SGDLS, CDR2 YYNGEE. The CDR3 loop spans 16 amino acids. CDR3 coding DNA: TGTGCCAGCAGCGTAGGACTAGCGATGAACACCGGGGAGCTGTTTTTT. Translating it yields CASSVGLAMNTGELFF.

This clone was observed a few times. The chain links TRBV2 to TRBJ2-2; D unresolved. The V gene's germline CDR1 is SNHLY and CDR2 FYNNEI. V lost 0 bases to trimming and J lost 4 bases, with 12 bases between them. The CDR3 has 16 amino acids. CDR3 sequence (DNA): TGTGCCAGCAGTGAAGCGCATAGGGAATTCACCGGGGAGCTGTTTTTT. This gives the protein CASSEAHREFTGELFF.

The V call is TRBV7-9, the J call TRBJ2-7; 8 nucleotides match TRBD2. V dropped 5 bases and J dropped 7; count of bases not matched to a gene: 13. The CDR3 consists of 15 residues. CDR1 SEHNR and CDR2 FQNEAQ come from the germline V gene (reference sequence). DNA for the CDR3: TGTGCCAGCAGCACGACCGGGACTAGGTATGAGGAGCAGTACTTC. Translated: CASSTTGTRYEEQYF.

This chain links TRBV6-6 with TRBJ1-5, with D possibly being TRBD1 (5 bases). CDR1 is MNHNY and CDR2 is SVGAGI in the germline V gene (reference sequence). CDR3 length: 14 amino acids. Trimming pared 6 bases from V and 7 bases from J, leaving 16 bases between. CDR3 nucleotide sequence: TGTGCCAGCAGCCCCCGGGACGACGGACAGCCCCAGCATTTT. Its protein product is CASSPRDDGQPQHF.

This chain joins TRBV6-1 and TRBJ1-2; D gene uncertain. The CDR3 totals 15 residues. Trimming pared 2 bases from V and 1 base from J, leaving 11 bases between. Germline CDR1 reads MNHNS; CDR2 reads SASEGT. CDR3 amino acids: CASSESSANNYGYTF. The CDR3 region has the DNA TGTGCCAGCAGTGAATCTTCAGCCAATAACTATGGCTACACCTTC.

The CDR3 reads CASSLAGRPQETQYF. CDR3 DNA sequence: TGTGCCAGCAGCTTAGCGGGTAGACCTCAAGAGACCCAGTACTTC. The V gene is TRBV11-2, the J gene TRBJ2-5; D unclear. Germline V gene lookup returns CDR1 SGHAT and CDR2 FQNNGV. Trimming took off 1 base at V and 2 bases at J, with 11 bases between the two ends. CDR3 size: 15 residues.

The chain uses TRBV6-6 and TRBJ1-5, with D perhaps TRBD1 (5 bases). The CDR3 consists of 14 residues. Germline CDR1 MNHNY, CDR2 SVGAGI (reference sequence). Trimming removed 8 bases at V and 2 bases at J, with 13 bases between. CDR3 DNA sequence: TGTGCCAGCCGGACGGGGGACGGCAATCAGCCCCAGCATTTT. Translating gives CASRTGDGNQPQHF.

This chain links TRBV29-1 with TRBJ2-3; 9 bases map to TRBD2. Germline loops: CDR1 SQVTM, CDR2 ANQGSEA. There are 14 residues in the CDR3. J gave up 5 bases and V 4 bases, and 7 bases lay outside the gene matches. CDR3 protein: CSVGPAGGGDTQYF. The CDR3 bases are TGCAGCGTTGGGCCAGCGGGAGGAGGAGATACGCAGTATTTT.

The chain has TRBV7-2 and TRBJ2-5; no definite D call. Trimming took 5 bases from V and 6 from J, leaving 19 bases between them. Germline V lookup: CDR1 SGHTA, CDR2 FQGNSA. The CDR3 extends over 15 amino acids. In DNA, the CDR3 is TGTGCCAGCAGCCCGCTCCCCTCTAGTGGGCAGACCCAGTACTTC. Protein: CASSPLPSSGQTQYF.

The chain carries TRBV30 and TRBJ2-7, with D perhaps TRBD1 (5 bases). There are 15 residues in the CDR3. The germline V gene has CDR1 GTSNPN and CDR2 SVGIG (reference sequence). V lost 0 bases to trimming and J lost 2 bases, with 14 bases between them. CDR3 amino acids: CAWSVRAYRPYEQYF. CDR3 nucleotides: TGTGCCTGGAGTGTACGGGCGTACAGGCCCTACGAGCAGTACTTC.

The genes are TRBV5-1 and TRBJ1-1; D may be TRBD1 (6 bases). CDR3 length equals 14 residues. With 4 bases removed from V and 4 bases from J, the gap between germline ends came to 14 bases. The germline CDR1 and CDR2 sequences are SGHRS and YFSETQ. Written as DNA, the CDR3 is TGCGCCAGCAGCAAGGGGGGATTGGGCACTGAAGCTTTCTTT. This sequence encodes CASSKGGLGTEAFF.